This T cell receptor beta chain emerged from a study of CD8 T cells in Susac syndrome. A quantity of about 0.45 to 1 ug RNA underwent reverse transcription using random hexamers. TCR beta CDR3 was amplified by immunoSEQ multiplex PCR. This amplification extended across 54 Vbeta and 13 Jbeta segments. TCRdb re-called the immunoSEQ multiplex PCR reads through MiXCR, storing one row per CDR3 protein. The sample lists about 66,000 distinct CDR3 sequences, just under 95% occurring once. Trimming removed 3 bases from V and 3 bases from J, with 15 bases in between. Germline CDR1 and CDR2: DFQATT and SNEGSKA (reference sequence). CDR3 length: 14 residues.

The chain couples TRBV20-1 to TRBJ2-7; possibly TRBD2 for D (7 bases). The TCR comes from a human donor with multiple sclerosis. Sequencing input: CD8+ T cells from PBMCs. CDR3: CSARSGGEDYEQYF. In nucleotides, the CDR3 is TGCAGTGCTAGGTCGGGGGGCGAGGACTACGAGCAGTACTTC.